This TCR beta chain emerged from a study of T-cell memory formation after mild COVID-19. General study results and limits: CD4+ contracting clones lay mainly in CM and EM, CD8+ ones in EMRA.

The germline gives CDR1 SQVTM, CDR2 ANQGSEA. V lost 2 bases and J lost 0; bases outside the gene matches: 5. CDR3 length equals 16 residues. This clonotype appeared many times. No antigen is known for it. Amplification by 5'RACE using constant-segment primers produced TCR alpha and TCR beta cDNA libraries that carried sample barcodes and UMIs. TCRdb ran MiXCR on the 5' RACE reads and lists one entry per CDR3 protein. The data contain 300,000 to 350,000 distinct CDR3 sequences, roughly 13% of them singletons. The chain is built from TRBV29-1 and TRBJ2-1; 9 bases line up with TRBD2. Sequences were obtained from PBMCs or a T cell subset sorted from them (not recorded which). This sequence originates from a man aged 18 to 35 who had mild COVID-19 (a few samples of this study predate the infection). Cell type and time point are not known. The CDR3 sequence is CSVESASGASYNEQFF. CDR3 sequence (DNA): TGCAGCGTTGAATCGGCTAGCGGGGCCTCCTACAATGAGCAGTTCTTC.